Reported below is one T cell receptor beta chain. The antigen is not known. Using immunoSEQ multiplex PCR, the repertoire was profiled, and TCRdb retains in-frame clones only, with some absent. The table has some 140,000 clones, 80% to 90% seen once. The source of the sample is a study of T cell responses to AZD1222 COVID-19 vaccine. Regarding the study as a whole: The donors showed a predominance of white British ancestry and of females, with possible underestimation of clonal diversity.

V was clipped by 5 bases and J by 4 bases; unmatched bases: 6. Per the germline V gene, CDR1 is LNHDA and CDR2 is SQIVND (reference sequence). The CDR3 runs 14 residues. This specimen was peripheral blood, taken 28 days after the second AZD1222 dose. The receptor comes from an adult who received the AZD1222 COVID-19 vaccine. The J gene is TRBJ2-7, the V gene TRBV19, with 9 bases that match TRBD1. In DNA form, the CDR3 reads TGTGCCAGTAGTCCCGGGACAGGGTCTTACGAGCAGTACTTC. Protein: CASSPGTGSYEQYF. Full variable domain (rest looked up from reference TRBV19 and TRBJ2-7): DGGITQSPKYLFRKEGQNVTLSCEQNLNHDAMYWYRQDPGQGLRLIYYSQIVNDFQKGDIAEGYSVSREKKESFPLTVTSAQKNPTAFYLCASSPGTGSYEQYFGPGTRLTVT.